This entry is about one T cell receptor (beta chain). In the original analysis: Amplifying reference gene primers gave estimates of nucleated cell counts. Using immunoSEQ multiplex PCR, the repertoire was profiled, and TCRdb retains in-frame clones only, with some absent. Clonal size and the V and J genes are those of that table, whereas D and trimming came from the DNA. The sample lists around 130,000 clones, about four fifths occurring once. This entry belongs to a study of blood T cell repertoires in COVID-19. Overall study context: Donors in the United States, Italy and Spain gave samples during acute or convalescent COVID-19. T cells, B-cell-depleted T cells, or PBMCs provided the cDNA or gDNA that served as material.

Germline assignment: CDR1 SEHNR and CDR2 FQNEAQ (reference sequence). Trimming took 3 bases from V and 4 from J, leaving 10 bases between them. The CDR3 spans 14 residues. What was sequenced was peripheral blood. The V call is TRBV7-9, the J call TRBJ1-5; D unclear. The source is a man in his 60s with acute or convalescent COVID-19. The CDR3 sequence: CASSFPGENQPQHF. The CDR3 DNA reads TGTGCCAGCAGCTTCCCCGGAGAGAATCAGCCCCAGCATTTT.